This TCR beta chain was profiled in a study of blood T cell repertoires in COVID-19. In the study overall: T cells, B-cell-depleted T cells, or PBMCs provided the cDNA or gDNA that served as material.

The protocol was immunoSEQ multiplex PCR, while the TCRdb copy is restricted to in-frame clones and leaves out a portion. The data hold approximately 100,000 clones, with 69% observed a single time. From germline, CDR1 is MNHEY and CDR2 SMNVEV (reference sequence). V was cut by 6 bases and J by 6 bases, with 18 bases left in between. This CDR3 contains 14 residues. The V gene is TRBV27, the J gene TRBJ2-7, with TRBD1 as a possible D gene (7 bases). The sample taken for sequencing was peripheral blood. This receptor was identified in a man older than 75 with acute or convalescent COVID-19. DNA of the CDR3: TGTGCCAGCAGCTTCTCCAGGGGGGATCGCGAGCAGTACTTC. Translation: CASSFSRGDREQYF.